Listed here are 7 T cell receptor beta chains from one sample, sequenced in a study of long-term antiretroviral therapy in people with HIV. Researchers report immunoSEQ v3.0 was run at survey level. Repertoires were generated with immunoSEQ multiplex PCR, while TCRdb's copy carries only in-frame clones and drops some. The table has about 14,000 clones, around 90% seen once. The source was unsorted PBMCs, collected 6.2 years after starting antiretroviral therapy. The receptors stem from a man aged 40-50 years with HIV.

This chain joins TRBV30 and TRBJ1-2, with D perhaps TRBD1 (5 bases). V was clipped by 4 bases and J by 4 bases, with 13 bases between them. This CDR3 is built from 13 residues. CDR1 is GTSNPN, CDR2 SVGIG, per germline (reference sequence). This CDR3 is CAWMLEGTYGYTF. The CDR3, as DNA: TGTGCCTGGATGTTGGAGGGGACCTATGGCTACACCTTC.

In DNA form, the CDR3 reads TGTGCCAGCAGCAAAGGGGGGACAGGGAGTATCTATGGCTACACCTTC. It codes for CASSKGGTGSIYGYTF. This chain uses TRBV28 with TRBJ1-2, with 9 bases fitting TRBD1. Germline V gives CDR1 MDHEN, CDR2 SYDVKM. The V gene end was trimmed by 6 bases and the J gene end by 4 bases; junction bases not matched to a gene: 12. This CDR3 has 16 amino acids.

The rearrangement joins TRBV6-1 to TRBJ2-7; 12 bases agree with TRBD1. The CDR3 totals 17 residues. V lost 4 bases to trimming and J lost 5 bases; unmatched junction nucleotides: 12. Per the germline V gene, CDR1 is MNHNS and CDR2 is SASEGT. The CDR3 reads CASSVPSGGTGGNEQYF. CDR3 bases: TGTGCCAGCAGTGTCCCCTCCGGAGGGACAGGGGGCAACGAGCAGTACTTC.

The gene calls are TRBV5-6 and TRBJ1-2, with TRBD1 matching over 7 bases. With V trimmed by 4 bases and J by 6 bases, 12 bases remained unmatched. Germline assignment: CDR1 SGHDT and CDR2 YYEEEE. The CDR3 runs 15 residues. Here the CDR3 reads CASSRWETGSHGYTF. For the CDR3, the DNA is TGTGCCAGCAGCCGCTGGGAGACAGGGAGCCATGGCTACACCTTC. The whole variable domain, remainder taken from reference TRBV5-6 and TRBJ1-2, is DAGVTQSPTHLIKTRGQQVTLRCSPKSGHDTVSWYQQALGQGPQFIFQYYEEEERQRGNFPDRFSGHQFPNYSSELNVNALLLGDSALYLCASSRWETGSHGYTFGSGTRLTVV.

CDR3 coding DNA: TGTGCCTGGAGTCCGGGGACAGACTACGAGCAGTACTTC. Amino acid sequence: CAWSPGTDYEQYF. This chain joins TRBV30 and TRBJ2-7; 7 bases map to TRBD1. The CDR3 sequence is 13 residues long. V lost 2 bases to trimming and J lost 3 bases; unmatched junction nucleotides: 4. Looked up from germline, CDR1 is GTSNPN and CDR2 is SVGIG (reference sequence).

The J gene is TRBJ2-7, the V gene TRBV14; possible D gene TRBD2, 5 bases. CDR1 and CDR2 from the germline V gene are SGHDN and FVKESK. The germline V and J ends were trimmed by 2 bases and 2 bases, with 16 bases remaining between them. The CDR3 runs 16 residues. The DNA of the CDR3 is TGTGCCAGCAGCCAACTTAGGACTGCCGGGGCCTACGAGCAGTACTTC. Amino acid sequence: CASSQLRTAGAYEQYF.

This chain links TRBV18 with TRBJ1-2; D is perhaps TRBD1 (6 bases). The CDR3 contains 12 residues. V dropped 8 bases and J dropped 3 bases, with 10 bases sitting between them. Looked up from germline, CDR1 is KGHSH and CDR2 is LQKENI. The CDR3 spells CASDNRDYGYTF. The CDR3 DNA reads TGTGCCAGCGATAACAGGGACTATGGCTACACCTTC.